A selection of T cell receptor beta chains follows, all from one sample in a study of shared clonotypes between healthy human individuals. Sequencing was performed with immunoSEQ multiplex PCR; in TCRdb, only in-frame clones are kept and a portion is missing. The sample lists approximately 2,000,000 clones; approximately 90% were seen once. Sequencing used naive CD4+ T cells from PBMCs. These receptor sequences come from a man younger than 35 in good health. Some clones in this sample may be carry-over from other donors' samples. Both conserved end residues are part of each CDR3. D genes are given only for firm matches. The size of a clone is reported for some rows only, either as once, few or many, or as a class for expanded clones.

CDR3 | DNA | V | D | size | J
CASSPGPSTGELFF | TGTGCCAGCAGCCCAGGGCCATCCACCGGGGAGCTGTTTTTT | TRBV7-8 | - | - | TRBJ2-2
CASSYHSRDDGYTF | TGTGCCAGCAGTTATCATTCCAGGGATGATGGCTACACCTTC | TRBV6-6 | - | - | TRBJ1-2
CASSESGLGNLNTEAFF | TGTGCCAGCAGTGAATCGGGCCTCGGGAATCTTAACACTGAAGCTTTCTTT | TRBV25-1 | - | - | TRBJ1-1
CASSVSPANTEAFF | TGTGCCAGCAGCGTATCCCCGGCGAACACTGAAGCTTTCTTT | TRBV9 | - | - | TRBJ1-1
CASSLAEEGYTF | TGCGCCAGCAGCTTGGCTGAGGAAGGCTACACCTTC | TRBV5-1 | - | - | TRBJ1-2
CASSLRAYGYTF | TGTGCCAGCAGCCTCAGGGCTTATGGCTACACCTTC | TRBV28 | - | - | TRBJ1-2
CASSFGQGYEKLFF | TGTGCCAGCAGCTTCGGACAGGGGTATGAAAAACTGTTTTTT | TRBV7-2 | TRBD1 | - | TRBJ1-4
CASSLKGQVSNTGELFF | TGTGCCAGCAGCTTAAAGGGACAGGTTTCGAACACCGGGGAGCTGTTTTTT | TRBV7-3 | TRBD1 | - | TRBJ2-2
CASRTGWSGYTF | TGTGCCAGCCGGACAGGTTGGAGTGGCTACACCTTC | TRBV19 | TRBD1 | - | TRBJ1-2
CASSDRVVSNIQYF | TGTGCCAGCAGCGACAGGGTTGTGAGCAACATTCAGTACTTC | TRBV25-1 | TRBD1 | - | TRBJ2-4
CASSLSNRGQETQYF | TGCGCCAGCAGCTTGTCTAACAGGGGGCAAGAGACCCAGTACTTC | TRBV5-1 | TRBD1 | once | TRBJ2-5
CASREGNTEAFF | TGCGCCAGCAGGGAAGGGAACACTGAAGCTTTCTTT | TRBV23-1 | - | - | TRBJ1-1
CAWSHLWGKPQETQYF | TGTGCCTGGAGTCACCTTTGGGGGAAACCCCAAGAGACCCAGTACTTC | TRBV30 | - | - | TRBJ2-5
CASSSARQGPRETQYF | TGCGCCAGCAGCTCAGCAAGACAGGGGCCCCGAGAGACCCAGTACTTC | TRBV5-1 | TRBD1 | - | TRBJ2-5
CASSLFFGGLQNIQYF | TGTGCCAGCAGCTTATTCTTTGGAGGGCTTCAAAACATTCAGTACTTC | TRBV7-9 | - | - | TRBJ2-4
CASSPGQLNYGYTF | TGTGCCAGCTCACCAGGGCAGCTAAACTATGGCTACACCTTC | TRBV18 | - | - | TRBJ1-2
CASKIVAASQGDTQYF | TGTGCCAGTAAGATTGTAGCGGCCAGTCAGGGAGATACGCAGTATTTT | TRBV19 | - | - | TRBJ2-3
CASSLGQGRPYNEQFF | TGTGCCAGCAGTTTGGGACAGGGGAGGCCCTACAATGAGCAGTTCTTC | TRBV27 | TRBD1 | - | TRBJ2-1
CASRGRTGDNSPLHF | TGTGCCAGCAGGGGCAGGACAGGGGATAATTCACCCCTCCACTTT | TRBV28 | TRBD1 | - | TRBJ1-6
CASSLVLGPSSVHEQYF | TGCGCCAGCAGCTTGGTTCTTGGTCCGTCTAGCGTCCACGAGCAGTACTTC | TRBV5-1 | - | - | TRBJ2-7
CASSWALPPTYNEQFF | TGTGCCAGTAGCTGGGCTCTCCCCCCTACCTACAATGAGCAGTTCTTC | TRBV19 | - | - | TRBJ2-1
CAISSGEETQYF | TGTGCCATCAGTAGCGGGGAAGAGACCCAGTACTTC | TRBV10-3 | TRBD2 | - | TRBJ2-5
CASSQGTGRETQYF | TGTGCCAGCAGCCAAGGGACAGGGAGAGAGACCCAGTACTTC | TRBV7-3 | TRBD1 | - | TRBJ2-5
CASRFSGRGQETQYF | TGTGCCAGCAGATTTAGCGGAAGGGGACAAGAGACCCAGTACTTC | TRBV28 | - | - | TRBJ2-5
CASSRGDSYEQYF | TGTGCCAGCAGCCGAGGTGACTCCTACGAGCAGTACTTC | TRBV4-2 | - | - | TRBJ2-7
CASSYQTASYEQYF | TGTGCCAGCAGCTACCAGACAGCGTCCTACGAGCAGTACTTC | TRBV7-2 | - | - | TRBJ2-7
CASTSADYYNEQFF | TGCGCCAGCACCTCCGCCGACTATTATAATGAGCAGTTCTTC | TRBV5-1 | - | - | TRBJ2-1
CASSLRGVAGANAYEQYF | TGTGCCAGCAGCTTAAGAGGAGTAGCGGGAGCGAACGCGTACGAGCAGTACTTC | TRBV11-3 | TRBD2 | - | TRBJ2-7